Listed below are T cell receptor beta chains from one sample, sequenced in a study of T cell responses to AZD1222 COVID-19 vaccine. The protocol was immunoSEQ multiplex PCR, while the TCRdb copy is restricted to in-frame clones and leaves out a portion. The sample gives approximately 130,000 clones, 80% to 90% of which show up once; roughly 8.9% is in the top ten. The sample was peripheral blood, taken 28 days after the second AZD1222 dose. The receptors here all came from an adult who received the AZD1222 COVID-19 vaccine. Each CDR3 is given with its conserved first and last residue.

v_call	cdr3_aa
TRBV2	CASSEFYEQYF
TRBV2	CASLSGSSSGNTIYF
TRBV2	CASSGSGSSYNEQFF
TRBV18	CASSPNQETQYF
TRBV9	CASSVGGRAGNTQYF
TRBV6-5	CASSYSANRSPLHF
TRBV12-3/TRBV12-4	CASSLGDRQPQHF
TRBV7-9	CASSQGQGMNSPLHF
TRBV24-1	CATSDVLAGNTQYF
TRBV3-1/TRBV3-2	CASSQDIIAPQHF
TRBV30	CAWSVRSSDNSPLHF
TRBV28	CASSSGVGGNQPQHF
TRBV5-6	CASSLNRQGYTF
TRBV7-2	CASRPPTSGANVLTF
TRBV11-2	CASSLSRWGTEAFF
TRBV7-9	CASSSDRGLKVFF
TRBV19	CASTSERGGRQPQHF
TRBV4-2	CASSQTGLEAFF
TRBV15	CATSPRGDSSYEQYF
TRBV7-9	CASSLPRRGYTF
TRBV10-1	CASSERGMNTGELFF
TRBV18	CASSPQGFSNQPQHF
TRBV5-1	CASSPRVADTQYF
TRBV2	CASSEAANYGYTF
TRBV7-8	CASSPEDREGAFF
TRBV4-1	CASSQERTGRYNEQFF
TRBV6-2/TRBV6-3	CASSYALGRGDTEAFF
TRBV27	CASSSLDRTNYGYTF
TRBV4-2	CASSQDNAAYEQYF
TRBV11-2	CASSLIRDTEAFF
TRBV19	CASRGTVNTEAFF
TRBV19	CASSLFSDTQYF
TRBV9	CASSVSLGATEAFF
TRBV6-1	CASSEPRRNTEAFF
TRBV5-6	CASSTWANEKLFF
TRBV2	CASSEGVRGEEPQHF
TRBV25-1	CASRSGLANNEQFF
TRBV7-9	CASSRDLGPYEQYF
TRBV21-1	CASTTQGSQETQYF
TRBV29-1	CSVEIRAGGYTF
TRBV4-1	CASPKGTGELFF
TRBV27	CASRPTGGNYGYTF
TRBV29-1	CSVGRQYEQYF
TRBV27	CASRLWEDRVDSPLHF
TRBV6-2/TRBV6-3	CASSYRTGEETQYF
TRBV5-1	CASSPTGATDTQYF
TRBV7-9	CASSSWGSYEQYF
TRBV7-2	CASSLGRNEKLFF
TRBV6-5	CASSAGTGLQPQHF
TRBV10-1	CASSGGQLYTEAFF
TRBV11-2	CASSLEEGAYEQYF
TRBV11-2	CASRREYTGELFF
TRBV5-5	CASSFGDSSRTGELFF
TRBV11-2	CASSLEPNSPLHF
TRBV5-1	CASSSRQGQGMETQYF
TRBV10-3	CAISEYRASGTEAFF
TRBV5-4	CASSLLAGYEQYF
TRBV4-1	CASSQGGQGAPSGYTF
TRBV12-3/TRBV12-4	CASSGLNYGYTF
TRBV6-5	CASQEVYSNQPQHF